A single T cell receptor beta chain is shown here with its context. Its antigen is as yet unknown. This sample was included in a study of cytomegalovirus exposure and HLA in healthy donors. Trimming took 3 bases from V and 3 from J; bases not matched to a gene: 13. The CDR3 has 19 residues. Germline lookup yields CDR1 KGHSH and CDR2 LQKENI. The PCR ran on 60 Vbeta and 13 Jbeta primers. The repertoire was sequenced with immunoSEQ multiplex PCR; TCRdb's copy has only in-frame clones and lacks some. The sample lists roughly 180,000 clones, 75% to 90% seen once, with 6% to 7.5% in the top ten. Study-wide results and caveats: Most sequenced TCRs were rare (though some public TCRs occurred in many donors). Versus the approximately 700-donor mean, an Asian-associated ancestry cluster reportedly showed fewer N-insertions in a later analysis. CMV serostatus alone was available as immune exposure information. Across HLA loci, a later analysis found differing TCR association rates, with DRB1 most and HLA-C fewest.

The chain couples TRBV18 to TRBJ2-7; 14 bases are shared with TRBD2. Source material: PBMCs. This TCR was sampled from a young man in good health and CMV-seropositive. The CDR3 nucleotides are TGTGCCAGCTCACCGAATTTTGGGACTAGCGGGGGTAAGGGCTACGAGCAGTACTTC. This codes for CASSPNFGTSGGKGYEQYF.